The rows below give T cell receptor beta chains drawn from one sample of a study of OX40 agonist ivuxolimab in advanced cancers. Libraries were prepared by immunoSEQ multiplex PCR; TCRdb keeps only in-frame clonotypes and omits some of them. The sample consists of fewer than 30,000 clones, roughly 79% of them appearing once. Sequencing used CD4+ or CD8+ T cells sorted from blood, obtained in a trial of the OX40 agonist ivuxolimab. The receptor source for this set is an adult with an advanced solid tumor such as melanoma, head and neck, liver or kidney cancer. Both conserved end residues are part of each CDR3. D genes are given only for firm matches. Expanded clones get a size class; other rows say once, few or many, or leave the size out.

clone_size: NA; d_call: NA; j_call: TRBJ1-5; v_call: TRBV7-8; cdr3_aa: CASSLDFRSDYQPQHF; cdr3_nt: TGTGCCAGCAGCTTAGACTTTAGGTCAGACTATCAGCCCCAGCATTTT
clone_size: NA; d_call: TRBD2; j_call: TRBJ2-5; v_call: TRBV9; cdr3_aa: CASSGAGGPQETQYF; cdr3_nt: TGTGCCAGCAGCGGAGCGGGAGGGCCCCAAGAGACCCAGTACTTC
clone_size: NA; d_call: TRBD2; j_call: TRBJ2-7; v_call: TRBV5-5; cdr3_aa: CASSLTGRGIRSYEQYF; cdr3_nt: TGTGCCAGCAGCTTGACCGGGAGGGGTATTCGCTCCTACGAGCAGTACTTC
clone_size: NA; d_call: NA; j_call: TRBJ2-7; v_call: TRBV7-2; cdr3_aa: CASSPGRLYEQYF; cdr3_nt: TGTGCCAGCAGCCCCGGACGGCTCTACGAGCAGTACTTC
clone_size: NA; d_call: NA; j_call: TRBJ2-5; v_call: TRBV29-1; cdr3_aa: CSAAVDGQQETQYF; cdr3_nt: TGCAGCGCCGCCGTGGACGGTCAACAAGAGACCCAGTACTTC
clone_size: NA; d_call: NA; j_call: TRBJ2-1; v_call: TRBV5-1; cdr3_aa: CASAGEGSSYNEQFF; cdr3_nt: TGCGCCAGCGCCGGGGAAGGGAGCTCCTACAATGAGCAGTTCTTC
clone_size: NA; d_call: TRBD2; j_call: TRBJ2-1; v_call: TRBV27; cdr3_aa: CASNFGLAGVGEQFF; cdr3_nt: TGTGCCAGCAATTTCGGGCTAGCGGGAGTGGGTGAGCAGTTCTTC
clone_size: once; d_call: TRBD1; j_call: TRBJ2-3; v_call: TRBV2; cdr3_aa: CARRDRGTDTQYF; cdr3_nt: TGTGCCAGAAGGGACAGGGGTACAGATACGCAGTATTTT
clone_size: NA; d_call: TRBD2; j_call: TRBJ2-7; v_call: TRBV11-3; cdr3_aa: CASSLGLDYEQYF; cdr3_nt: TGTGCCAGCAGCCTAGGACTAGACTACGAGCAGTACTTC
clone_size: NA; d_call: TRBD2; j_call: TRBJ2-7; v_call: TRBV4-1; cdr3_aa: CASSQVGGLVSYEQYF; cdr3_nt: TGCGCCAGCAGCCAAGTCGGGGGACTAGTCTCCTACGAGCAGTACTTC
clone_size: medium-sized; d_call: NA; j_call: TRBJ1-1; v_call: TRBV10-3; cdr3_aa: CAISDQGQRAEAFF; cdr3_nt: TGTGCCATCAGTGACCAGGGCCAGCGGGCTGAAGCTTTCTTT
clone_size: NA; d_call: TRBD1; j_call: TRBJ1-3; v_call: TRBV2; cdr3_aa: CASSYKAPSGQVGNTIYF; cdr3_nt: TGTGCCAGCAGTTACAAGGCCCCATCGGGACAGGTTGGAAACACCATATATTTT
clone_size: NA; d_call: TRBD1; j_call: TRBJ2-7; v_call: TRBV10-3; cdr3_aa: CAISEAGTGETYEQYF; cdr3_nt: TGTGCCATCAGTGAGGCCGGGACAGGGGAGACCTACGAGCAGTACTTC
clone_size: NA; d_call: NA; j_call: TRBJ2-1; v_call: TRBV29-1; cdr3_aa: CSVEGFAGSYNEQFF; cdr3_nt: TGCAGCGTTGAAGGTTTCGCGGGCTCCTACAATGAGCAGTTCTTC
clone_size: NA; d_call: TRBD1; j_call: TRBJ2-2; v_call: TRBV5-6; cdr3_aa: CASSLGQGYTGELFF; cdr3_nt: TGTGCCAGCAGCTTGGGACAGGGGTACACCGGGGAGCTGTTTTTT
clone_size: NA; d_call: NA; j_call: TRBJ1-3; v_call: TRBV6-1; cdr3_aa: CASRGGTAGNTIYF; cdr3_nt: TGTGCCAGCAGGGGGGGGACTGCTGGAAACACCATATATTTT
clone_size: few; d_call: NA; j_call: TRBJ1-5; v_call: TRBV2; cdr3_aa: CASSGTDQPQHF; cdr3_nt: TGTGCCAGCAGTGGAACAGATCAGCCCCAGCATTTT
clone_size: NA; d_call: NA; j_call: TRBJ2-1; v_call: TRBV4-1; cdr3_aa: CASSPDAPQVESSYNEQFF; cdr3_nt: TGCGCCAGCAGCCCCGACGCTCCCCAGGTGGAGAGCTCCTACAATGAGCAGTTCTTC
clone_size: NA; d_call: NA; j_call: TRBJ1-1; v_call: TRBV4-1; cdr3_aa: CASSLNREAFF; cdr3_nt: TGCGCCAGCAGCCTAAACAGGGAAGCTTTCTTT
clone_size: NA; d_call: NA; j_call: TRBJ1-6; v_call: TRBV5-1; cdr3_aa: CASSYSGLTRHSPLHF; cdr3_nt: TGCGCCAGCAGCTACTCTGGACTCACAAGGCATTCACCCCTCCACTTT
clone_size: NA; d_call: TRBD1; j_call: TRBJ1-2; v_call: TRBV11-3; cdr3_aa: CASSQIRQGVTDGYTF; cdr3_nt: TGTGCCAGCAGCCAAATTAGACAGGGGGTAACAGATGGCTACACCTTC
clone_size: few; d_call: NA; j_call: TRBJ2-7; v_call: TRBV2; cdr3_aa: CASSVAGVNEQYF; cdr3_nt: TGTGCCAGCAGTGTGGCAGGGGTAAACGAGCAGTACTTC
clone_size: NA; d_call: TRBD2; j_call: TRBJ2-1; v_call: TRBV6-1; cdr3_aa: CAAASLAGTHNEQFF; cdr3_nt: TGTGCAGCGGCCTCACTAGCGGGGACCCACAATGAGCAGTTCTTC
clone_size: NA; d_call: NA; j_call: TRBJ2-3; v_call: TRBV5-6; cdr3_aa: CASSLFGSTDTQYF; cdr3_nt: TGTGCCAGCAGCTTGTTTGGTAGCACAGATACGCAGTATTTT
clone_size: NA; d_call: TRBD2; j_call: TRBJ2-1; v_call: TRBV2; cdr3_aa: CASSELAALYNEQFF; cdr3_nt: TGTGCCAGCAGTGAACTAGCGGCCCTATACAATGAGCAGTTCTTC
clone_size: NA; d_call: TRBD1; j_call: TRBJ2-7; v_call: TRBV7-6; cdr3_aa: CASSFSQGADEQYF; cdr3_nt: TGTGCCAGCAGCTTTTCACAGGGGGCTGACGAGCAGTACTTC
clone_size: few; d_call: NA; j_call: TRBJ2-7; v_call: TRBV5-6; cdr3_aa: CASSSGLKTEQYF; cdr3_nt: TGTGCCAGCAGCTCCGGACTCAAAACCGAGCAGTACTTC
clone_size: NA; d_call: NA; j_call: TRBJ1-2; v_call: TRBV11-2; cdr3_aa: CASSLGTEYGYTF; cdr3_nt: TGTGCCAGCAGCTTAGGGACAGAGTATGGCTACACCTTC
clone_size: NA; d_call: NA; j_call: TRBJ1-2; v_call: TRBV9; cdr3_aa: CASSGYRVDNYGYTF; cdr3_nt: TGTGCCAGCAGCGGATACAGGGTTGATAACTATGGCTACACCTTC
clone_size: NA; d_call: NA; j_call: TRBJ2-1; v_call: TRBV30; cdr3_aa: CAWSRDNNEQFF; cdr3_nt: TGTGCCTGGAGTAGGGACAACAATGAGCAGTTCTTC
clone_size: NA; d_call: NA; j_call: TRBJ2-3; v_call: TRBV11-3; cdr3_aa: CASSSGQGGWTDTQYF; cdr3_nt: TGTGCCAGCAGCTCAGGGCAGGGGGGTTGGACAGATACGCAGTATTTT
clone_size: once; d_call: TRBD1; j_call: TRBJ2-2; v_call: TRBV7-9; cdr3_aa: CASSLWDSSGELFF; cdr3_nt: TGTGCCAGCAGCTTATGGGACAGCTCCGGGGAGCTGTTTTTT
clone_size: NA; d_call: NA; j_call: TRBJ1-1; v_call: TRBV7-3; cdr3_aa: CASSTSGEDTEAFF; cdr3_nt: TGTGCCAGCAGCACTTCGGGGGAGGACACTGAAGCTTTCTTT
clone_size: NA; d_call: NA; j_call: TRBJ2-1; v_call: TRBV11-2; cdr3_aa: CASSMALGDDNEQFF; cdr3_nt: TGTGCCAGCAGCATGGCCCTTGGGGATGACAATGAGCAGTTCTTC
clone_size: NA; d_call: NA; j_call: TRBJ2-2; v_call: TRBV5-1; cdr3_aa: CASSFETNTGELFF; cdr3_nt: TGCGCCAGCAGCTTCGAGACGAACACCGGGGAGCTGTTTTTT
clone_size: NA; d_call: NA; j_call: TRBJ2-1; v_call: TRBV19; cdr3_aa: CASSTEGTKNNEQFF; cdr3_nt: TGTGCCAGTAGTACCGAAGGGACAAAAAACAATGAGCAGTTCTTC
clone_size: NA; d_call: NA; j_call: TRBJ2-2; v_call: TRBV5-1; cdr3_aa: CASRTGTANTGELFF; cdr3_nt: TGCGCCAGCAGAACCGGGACCGCGAACACCGGGGAGCTGTTTTTT
clone_size: NA; d_call: TRBD1; j_call: TRBJ2-7; v_call: TRBV5-1; cdr3_aa: CASTGSRGTLEQYF; cdr3_nt: TGCGCCAGCACCGGCTCCAGGGGGACGCTCGAGCAGTACTTC
clone_size: large; d_call: NA; j_call: TRBJ1-5; v_call: TRBV6-1; cdr3_aa: CASSENEVSYSNQPQHF; cdr3_nt: TGTGCCAGCAGTGAAAATGAGGTCAGCTATAGCAATCAGCCCCAGCATTTT
clone_size: few; d_call: TRBD1; j_call: TRBJ2-7; v_call: TRBV6-5; cdr3_aa: CASSQRQGYEQYF; cdr3_nt: TGTGCCAGCAGTCAACGACAGGGCTACGAGCAGTACTTC
clone_size: once; d_call: NA; j_call: TRBJ1-2; v_call: TRBV10-2; cdr3_aa: CASSDSPYGYTF; cdr3_nt: TGCGCCAGCAGTGATTCCCCCTATGGCTACACCTTC